This T cell receptor beta chain came from a study of CD8+CD57+ T cells in acquired aplastic anemia. Genomic DNA constituted the template upon which TCR beta VDJ and CDR3 profiling was performed. Each CDR3 protein gets one entry after TCRdb re-called the reads with MiXCR. The repertoire holds 260,000 or so distinct CDR3 sequences, with 82% as singletons. Patients picked for sequencing had shown CD8+CD57+ cell expansion detected by flow cytometry. The CDR3 is 14 amino acids. Germline lookup yields CDR1 SEHNR and CDR2 FQNEAQ (reference sequence). About this clonotype itself: An end of the junction differs from the germline gene, which may be a read error.

The TCR sequence derives from a human donor with aplastic anemia. V gene TRBV7-9 combines with J gene TRBJ1-5; D unclear. What was sequenced was sorted CD4+, CD8+, or CD8+CD57+ T cells (not recorded which) from PBMCs. The CDR3 bases are TGTGCCAGCAGCTTTCCTTGTAGCAGGCGGACCCATCAGTTT. Residues: CASSFPCSRRTHQF. Looking up the rest from reference TRBV7-9 and TRBJ1-5 gives the full variable domain: DTGVSQNPRHKITKRGQNVTFRCDPISEHNRLYWYRQTLGQGPEFLTYFQNEAQLEKSRLLSDRFSAERPKGSFSTLEIQRTEQGDSAMYLCASSFPCSRRTHQFGDGTRLSIL.